This T cell receptor beta chain was sequenced for a study of shared clonotypes between healthy human individuals. Researchers partitioned CD4+ cells into CD45RA+ naive and CD45RA-negative memory subsets. The repertoire was sequenced with immunoSEQ multiplex PCR; TCRdb's copy has only in-frame clones and lacks some. The sample shows over 1.4 million clones, more than 95% of them seen only once. V lost 6 bases, J lost 5 bases, and 4 bases stayed unmatched. CDR3 length: 14 amino acids. Germline CDR1 and CDR2: SGHTA and FQGNSA. The sample consisted of naive CD4+ T cells sorted from blood. Subset of the sample: CD45RA+ positively selected. The TCR was taken from a man aged 30-40 years in good health. The gene calls are TRBV7-2 and TRBJ2-3; 11 bases fit TRBD2. Written as DNA, the CDR3 is TGTGCCAGCAGAAATAGCGGGAGGGGAGATACGCAGTATTTT. Translation: CASRNSGRGDTQYF.